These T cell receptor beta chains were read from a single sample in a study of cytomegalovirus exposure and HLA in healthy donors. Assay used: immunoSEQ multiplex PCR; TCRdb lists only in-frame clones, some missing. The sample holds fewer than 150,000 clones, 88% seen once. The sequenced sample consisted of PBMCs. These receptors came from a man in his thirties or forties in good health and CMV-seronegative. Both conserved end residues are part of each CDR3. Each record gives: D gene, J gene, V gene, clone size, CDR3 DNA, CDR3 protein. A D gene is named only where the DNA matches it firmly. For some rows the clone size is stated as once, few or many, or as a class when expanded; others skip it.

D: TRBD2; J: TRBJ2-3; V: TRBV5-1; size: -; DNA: TGCGCCAGCAGCTTGCGGGTAGCGGGAGGGACCACAGATACGCAGTATTTT; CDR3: CASSLRVAGGTTDTQYF
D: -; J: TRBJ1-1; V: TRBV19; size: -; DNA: TGTGCCAGTAGTACGACAGGCTTGAACACTGAAGCTTTCTTT; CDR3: CASSTTGLNTEAFF
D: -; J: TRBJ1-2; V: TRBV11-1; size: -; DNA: TGTGCCAGCAGCCCGGGACACGCCTATGGCTACACCTTC; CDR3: CASSPGHAYGYTF
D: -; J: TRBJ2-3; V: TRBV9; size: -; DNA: TGTGCCAGCAGCGTAGCGTCCATTGTCCTAGATGGGTCAGATACGCAGTATTTT; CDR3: CASSVASIVLDGSDTQYF
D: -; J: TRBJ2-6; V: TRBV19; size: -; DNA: TGTGCCAGTAGTATTCCTAGTGGCTTCTCTGGGGCCAACGTCCTGACTTTC; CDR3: CASSIPSGFSGANVLTF
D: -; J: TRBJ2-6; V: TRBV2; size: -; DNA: TGTGCCACCAGCGCCAGCTCTGGGGCCAACGTCCTGACTTTC; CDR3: CATSASSGANVLTF
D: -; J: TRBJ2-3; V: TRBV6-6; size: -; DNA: TGTGCCAGCACCCCAAGTCCCACGGCAGATACGCAGTATTTT; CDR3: CASTPSPTADTQYF
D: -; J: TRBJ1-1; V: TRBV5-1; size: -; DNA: TGCGCCAGCAGCTTGGGTTTTGGCGGGTTGGGAAACACTGAAGCTTTCTTT; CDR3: CASSLGFGGLGNTEAFF
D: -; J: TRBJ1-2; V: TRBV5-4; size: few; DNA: TGTGCCAGCGGCTCGTCCGGGGGTTATGGCTACACCTTC; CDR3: CASGSSGGYGYTF
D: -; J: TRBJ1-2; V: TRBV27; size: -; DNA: TGTGCCAGCAGTGTAACCCCGACAGGTCGATATGGCTACACCTTC; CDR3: CASSVTPTGRYGYTF
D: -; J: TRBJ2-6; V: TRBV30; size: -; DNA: TGTGCCTGGAGTGTAGGGAGAAAAGACTTCTCTGGGGCCAACGTCCTGACTTTC; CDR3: CAWSVGRKDFSGANVLTF
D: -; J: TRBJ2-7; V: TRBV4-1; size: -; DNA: TGCGCCAGCAGCCTCCTCGGGGCCTACGAGCAGTACTTC; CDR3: CASSLLGAYEQYF
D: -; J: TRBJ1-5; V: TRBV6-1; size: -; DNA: TGTGCCAGCAGGGGATTGGGGGGGTTCGGTCAGCCCCAGCATTTT; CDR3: CASRGLGGFGQPQHF
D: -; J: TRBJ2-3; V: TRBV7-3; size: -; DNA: TGTGCCAGCTCCCTTCTCGGAGTCACAGATACGCAGTATTTT; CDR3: CASSLLGVTDTQYF
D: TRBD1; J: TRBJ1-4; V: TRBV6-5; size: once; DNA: TGTGCCAGCACCAGGACAGGGGGCTTTGAAAAACTGTTTTTT; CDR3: CASTRTGGFEKLFF
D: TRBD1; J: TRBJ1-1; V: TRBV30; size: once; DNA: TGTGCCTGGAGGGGTATCGGGACAGATGAAGCTTTCTTT; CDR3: CAWRGIGTDEAFF
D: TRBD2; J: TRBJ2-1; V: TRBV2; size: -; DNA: TGTGCCAGCAGTGCCCGTGGACTAGCGGCCAATGAGCAGTTCTTC; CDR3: CASSARGLAANEQFF
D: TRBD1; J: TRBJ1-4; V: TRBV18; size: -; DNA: TGTGCCAGCTCACCGCGGACAGGGGAGGAGGAAAAACTGTTTTTT; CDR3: CASSPRTGEEEKLFF
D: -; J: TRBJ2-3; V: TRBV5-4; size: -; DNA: TGTGCCAGCAGCTCCAGGGCGGGGTCGGGAGATACGCAGTATTTT; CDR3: CASSSRAGSGDTQYF
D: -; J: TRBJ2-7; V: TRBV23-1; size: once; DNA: TGCGCCAGCAGTCCAAGACAGGTTCTGCACGAGCAGTACTTC; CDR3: CASSPRQVLHEQYF
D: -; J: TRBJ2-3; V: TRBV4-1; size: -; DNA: TGCGCCAGCAGCCAAGATCCGGGCCTAGGGGGAGCAGATACGCAGTATTTT; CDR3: CASSQDPGLGGADTQYF
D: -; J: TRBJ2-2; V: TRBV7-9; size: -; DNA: TGTGCCAGCAGCCCCCCGGCCGACAGTCGGGAGCTGTTTTTT; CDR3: CASSPPADSRELFF
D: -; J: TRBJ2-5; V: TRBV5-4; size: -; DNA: TGTGCCAACAGCTTGCTGGGGGGACGAGAGACCCAGTACTTC; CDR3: CANSLLGGRETQYF
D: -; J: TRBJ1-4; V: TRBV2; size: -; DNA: TGTGCCAGCAAGGGCAGGGAGGAGGGGCGATCTGAAAAACTGTTTTTT; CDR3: CASKGREEGRSEKLFF
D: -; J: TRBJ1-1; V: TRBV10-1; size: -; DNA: TGCGCCAGCAGTTATGGCTCTATGGGCCTGAACACTGAAGCTTTCTTT; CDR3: CASSYGSMGLNTEAFF
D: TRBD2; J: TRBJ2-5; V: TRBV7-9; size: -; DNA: TGTGCCAGCAGCTTAGAAACTAGCGGGAGTTCGTTTGAGACCCAGTACTTC; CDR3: CASSLETSGSSFETQYF
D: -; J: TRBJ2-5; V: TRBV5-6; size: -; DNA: TGTGCCAGCAGCCCCAGGGTACAGACCCAGTACTTC; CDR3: CASSPRVQTQYF